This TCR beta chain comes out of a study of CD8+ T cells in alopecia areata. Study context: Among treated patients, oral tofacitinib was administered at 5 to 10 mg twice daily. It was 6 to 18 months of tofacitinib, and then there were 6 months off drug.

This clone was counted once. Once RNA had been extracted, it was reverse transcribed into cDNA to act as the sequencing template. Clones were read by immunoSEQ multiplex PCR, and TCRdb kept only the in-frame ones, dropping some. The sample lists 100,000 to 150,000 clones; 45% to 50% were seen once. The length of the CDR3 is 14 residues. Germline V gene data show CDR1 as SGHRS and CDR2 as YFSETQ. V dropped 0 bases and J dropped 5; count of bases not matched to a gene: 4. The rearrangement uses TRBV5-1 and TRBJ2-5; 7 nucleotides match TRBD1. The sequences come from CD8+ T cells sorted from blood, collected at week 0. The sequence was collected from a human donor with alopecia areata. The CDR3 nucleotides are TGCGCCAGCAGCTTGGTGTCCAGGGGGGAGACCCAGTACTTC. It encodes CASSLVSRGETQYF.